This TCR delta chain emerged from a study of gamma-delta T cells after stem cell transplantation. Germline CDR1 and CDR2: GEAIGNYY and EKD. This CDR3 contains 20 residues. With V trimmed by 5 bases and J by 0 bases, 15 bases remained unmatched. TCRdb re-identified clones in the RT-PCR reads via CATT. This table has about 1,300 delta-chain clones, about 15% appearing once. This clone was recorded a few times. This likely stems from a read error, as it lies one base from a far larger clone. The sequenced sample consisted of gamma-delta T cells. V gene TRDV2 combines with J gene TRDJ3; 7 bases align to TRDD3. The receptor was isolated from a human donor. It is not recorded whose cells these are; they may come from a transplant donor. The CDR3, as DNA: TGTGCCTGTGGCGCTATACTGGGGACATCCCGCTCCTGGGACACCCGACAGATGTTTTTC. Its translation is CACGAILGTSRSWDTRQMFF.